This T cell receptor beta chain appears in the sequencing data of a study of blood T cell repertoires in COVID-19. How the authors handled the data: Reference gene primer amplification in the assay estimated nucleated cell counts. TCRdb keeps only in-frame clones here, not all; method: immunoSEQ multiplex PCR. The DNA gave D and trimming, while V, J and clone size come from that table. The data show about 140,000 clones, about 79% seen once. The CDR3 sequence is 15 residues long. Trimming pared 7 bases from V and 7 bases from J, leaving 17 bases between. CDR1 SNHLY and CDR2 FYNNEI come from the germline V gene.

The chain joins TRBV2 to TRBJ1-6, with D tentatively TRBD1 (6 bases). This receptor was obtained from a man in his 60s with active or convalescent COVID-19. What was sequenced was peripheral blood. In DNA form, the CDR3 reads TGTGCCAGCACCCAAGGGGGGGGCAGGAATTCACCCCTCCACTTT. Translation: CASTQGGGRNSPLHF.